These 21 T cell receptor beta chains were all obtained from the same sample, sequenced in a study of shared clonotypes between healthy human individuals. Sequenced by immunoSEQ multiplex PCR; TCRdb stores in-frame clones only, minus some. The data hold roughly 380,000 clones, with around 96% observed a single time. The sample consisted of memory CD8+ T cells sorted from blood. Specified subset: CD45RO+ cells pooled with CCR7-negative TemRA cells. Source of these receptors: a man under 40 in good health.

The chain employs TRBV5-1 and TRBJ1-1; 7 positions match TRBD1. This CDR3 is built from 13 residues. CDR1 and CDR2 from the germline V gene are SGHRS and YFSETQ. Germline trimming cut 1 base from V and 7 bases from J; bases unmatched to any gene: 4. CDR3 loop: CASSLRQGVEAFF. DNA for the CDR3: TGCGCCAGCAGCTTGAGGCAGGGGGTTGAAGCTTTCTTT.

CDR3 amino acids: CASSLGVLHEQYF. DNA for the CDR3: TGCGCCAGCAGTTTGGGGGTCCTCCACGAGCAGTACTTC. The rearrangement links TRBV23-1 to TRBJ2-7, with D perhaps matching TRBD1 or TRBD2 (5 bases each). TRBV23-1 is designated an ORF whose function remains uncertain. V lost 5 bases and J lost 5, with 13 bases in between. The CDR3 has 13 amino acids.

The chain couples TRBV6-6 to TRBJ1-4, with 8 bases fitting TRBD1. Germline loops: CDR1 MNHNY, CDR2 SVGAGI (reference sequence). The CDR3 has 14 amino acids. The V and J ends lost 7 bases and 5 bases, in that order; junction bases with no gene match: 6. This CDR3 reads CASNHRGGNEKLFF. The DNA of the CDR3 is TGTGCCAGCAATCACAGGGGGGGGAATGAAAAACTGTTTTTT.

V gene TRBV30 combines with J gene TRBJ2-3, with 7 bases that match TRBD1. V lost 1 base, J lost 3 bases, and 7 bases stayed unmatched. The CDR3 extends over 15 amino acids. Germline values: CDR1 GTSNPN, CDR2 SVGIG (reference sequence). This chain's CDR3 is CAWSAEGARTDTQYF. CDR3 sequence (DNA): TGTGCCTGGAGTGCCGAGGGGGCGCGTACAGATACGCAGTATTTT.

CDR3 sequence (DNA): TGTGCCAGCAGCTTACCTTACGGGACAGGGAACTACGAGCAGTACTTC. Translation: CASSLPYGTGNYEQYF. V gene TRBV7-9 combines with J gene TRBJ2-7; TRBD1 agrees at 9 bases. The CDR3 length is 16 residues. Unmatched junction bases numbered 8, after V lost 2 bases and J lost 3 bases. CDR1 SEHNR and CDR2 FQNEAQ come from the germline V gene (reference sequence).

The chain uses TRBV30 and TRBJ2-3; unclear D gene. The germline gives CDR1 GTSNPN, CDR2 SVGIG (reference sequence). The V and J ends lost 0 bases and 4 bases respectively, with 5 bases between them. The CDR3 runs 12 residues. This CDR3 reads CAWSVYPDTQYF. The CDR3 DNA is TGTGCCTGGAGTGTCTACCCAGATACGCAGTATTTT.

J is TRBJ2-4 and V is TRBV18; TRBD1 aligns across 8 bases. This CDR3 has 13 amino acids. CDR1 and CDR2 from the germline V gene are KGHSH and LQKENI. V lost 5 bases, J lost 7 bases, and 4 bases stayed unmatched. CDR3 in amino acids: CASSMSGGNIQYF. The CDR3 bases are TGTGCCAGCTCAATGTCAGGGGGCAACATTCAGTACTTC.

This rearrangement joins TRBV19 to TRBJ2-1, with 11 bases that match TRBD2. The CDR3 has 14 amino acids. Germline V gives CDR1 LNHDA, CDR2 SQIVND (reference sequence). V lost 6 bases and J lost 2; bases outside the gene matches: 0. CDR3 loop: CASRTSGAYNEQFF. The DNA of the CDR3 is TGTGCCAGTAGGACTAGCGGGGCCTACAATGAGCAGTTCTTC.

V is TRBV29-1 and J is TRBJ2-5, with no clear D. The CDR3 sequence is 12 residues long. CDR1 is SQVTM and CDR2 is ANQGSEA in the germline V gene. Between the trimmed V and J ends, which lost 7 bases and 5 bases, there was a span of 14 bases. CDR3 nucleotide sequence: TGCAGCGCCCGCCCCCGACCGGAGACCCAGTACTTC. Protein sequence: CSARPRPETQYF.

The chain joins TRBV5-8 to TRBJ2-2; tentatively, D is TRBD1 (5 bases). V was pared by 2 bases and J by 1 base, with 12 bases between. The CDR3 contains 16 residues. Germline CDR1 reads SGHTS; CDR2 reads YDEGEE. DNA for the CDR3: TGTGCCAGCAGCTTTATCAGGGCAGTGAACACCGGGGAGCTGTTTTTT. Its translation is CASSFIRAVNTGELFF.

The chain recombines TRBV20-1 with TRBJ1-1, with a weak D call TRBD1 (5 bases). V gave up 6 bases and J gave up 3 bases, with 8 bases separating them. In germline, CDR1 is DFQATT, CDR2 SNEGSKA (reference sequence). The CDR3 length is 11 residues. In nucleotides, the CDR3 is TGCAGTGCCCAGGGAGACACTGAAGCTTTCTTT. Translating it yields CSAQGDTEAFF.

The chain employs TRBV6-1 and TRBJ2-3; D call uncertain. CDR3 length equals 12 residues. V was trimmed by 5 bases and J by 7 bases, leaving 10 bases between them. Germline values: CDR1 MNHNS, CDR2 SASEGT. The CDR3 here is CASSYLVNTQYF. CDR3 DNA sequence: TGTGCCAGCAGTTATTTAGTAAATACGCAGTATTTT.

This chain uses TRBV27 with TRBJ2-3; the match to TRBD2 covers 9 bases. V dropped 3 bases and J dropped 1; count of bases not matched to a gene: 2. Looked up from germline, CDR1 is MNHEY and CDR2 is SMNVEV (reference sequence). The CDR3 loop spans 15 amino acids. The CDR3 nucleotides are TGTGCCAGCAGTTTCCCTAGCGGGGGCACAGATACGCAGTATTTT. Its translation is CASSFPSGGTDTQYF.

The chain uses TRBV11-1 and TRBJ2-1; perhaps TRBD2 as D (6 bases). This CDR3 is built from 14 residues. The V and J ends lost 0 bases and 5 bases respectively, with 8 bases between them. Germline CDR1 reads SGHAT; CDR2 reads FQDESV (reference sequence). The CDR3 reads CASSLAGGHNEQFF. CDR3 coding DNA: TGTGCCAGCAGCTTAGCGGGAGGCCACAATGAGCAGTTCTTC. Based on the CDR3 plus reference TRBV11-1 and TRBJ2-1, the full variable domain is EAEVAQSPRYKITEKSQAVAFWCDPISGHATLYWYRQILGQGPELLVQFQDESVVDDSQLPKDRFSAERLKGVDSTLKIQPAELGDSAMYLCASSLAGGHNEQFFGPGTRLTVL.

V is TRBV7-9 and J is TRBJ1-4; D might be TRBD1 (5 bases). Trimming cost V 5 bases and J 7 bases, with 17 bases left between them. CDR3 length: 15 amino acids. Germline CDR1 SEHNR, CDR2 FQNEAQ (reference sequence). The CDR3 sequence: CASSQKSGASEKLFF. DNA of the CDR3: TGTGCCAGCAGCCAAAAGAGTGGGGCCTCTGAAAAACTGTTTTTT.

The CDR3, as DNA: TGTGCTAGTGGTTTGGAGGGGATTTGGGGCACTGAAGCTTTCTTT. It yields the protein CASGLEGIWGTEAFF. J is TRBJ1-1 and V is TRBV12-5, with D perhaps matching TRBD1 (5 bases). The germline gives CDR1 LGHNT, CDR2 FRNRAP. The CDR3 contains 15 residues. V was shortened by 1 base and J by 4 bases, with 13 bases between the two germline ends.

This clone was seen only once. The chain employs TRBV28 and TRBJ1-3; D not certain. Germline assignment: CDR1 MDHEN and CDR2 SYDVKM. The CDR3 loop spans 15 amino acids. Trimming shortened V by 1 base and J by 0 bases, and 7 bases separated the two germline ends. As DNA, the CDR3 is TGTGCCAGCAGTTTATCGGGAAGCTCTGGAAACACCATATATTTT. Translating it yields CASSLSGSSGNTIYF.

The rearrangement joins TRBV4-1 to TRBJ2-1; tentative D call: TRBD1 (6 bases). Trimming stripped 2 bases from V and 0 bases from J, with 14 bases between. The CDR3 contains 17 residues. CDR1 and CDR2 (germline): MGHRA, YSYEKL. CDR3 residues: CASSQIQRGSSYNEQFF. CDR3 DNA sequence: TGCGCCAGCAGCCAAATCCAAAGGGGGAGCTCCTACAATGAGCAGTTCTTC.

This chain uses TRBV10-3 with TRBJ2-7; 11 nucleotides line up with TRBD1. CDR1 and CDR2 from the germline V gene are ENHRY and SYGVKD. The CDR3 loop spans 16 amino acids. J gave up 5 bases and V 2 bases, and 8 bases lay outside the gene matches. The CDR3: CAISENIGQGANEQYF. CDR3 sequence (DNA): TGTGCCATCAGTGAGAATATCGGACAGGGGGCCAACGAGCAGTACTTC.

V and J are TRBV6-1 and TRBJ1-4, with a weak D call TRBD1 (5 bases). The CDR3 has 14 residues. Germline V lookup: CDR1 MNHNS, CDR2 SASEGT. Trimming took off 6 bases at V and 7 bases at J, with 15 bases between the two ends. The CDR3 sequence is CASRLTAPSEKLFF. Written as DNA, the CDR3 is TGTGCCAGCAGACTGACAGCCCCCTCTGAAAAACTGTTTTTT.

The chain has TRBV18 and TRBJ2-3, with 12 nucleotides matching TRBD2. The V and J ends lost 2 bases and 4 bases, in that order; junction bases with no gene match: 4. CDR1 is KGHSH and CDR2 is LQKENI in the germline V gene. This CDR3 has 16 residues. The CDR3 loop is CASSPMTSGRADTQYF. The DNA for the CDR3 is TGTGCCAGCTCACCAATGACTAGCGGGAGAGCAGATACGCAGTATTTT.